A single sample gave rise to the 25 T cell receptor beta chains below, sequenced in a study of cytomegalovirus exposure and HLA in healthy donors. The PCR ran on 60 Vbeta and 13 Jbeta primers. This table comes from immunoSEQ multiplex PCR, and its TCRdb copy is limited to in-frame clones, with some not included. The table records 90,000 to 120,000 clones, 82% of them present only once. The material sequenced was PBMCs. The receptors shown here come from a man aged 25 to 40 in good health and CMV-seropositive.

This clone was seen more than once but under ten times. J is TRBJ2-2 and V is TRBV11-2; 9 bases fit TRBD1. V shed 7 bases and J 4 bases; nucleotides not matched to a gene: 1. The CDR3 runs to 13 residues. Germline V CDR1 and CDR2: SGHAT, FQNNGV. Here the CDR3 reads CASNRGRTGELFF. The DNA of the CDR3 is TGTGCCAGCAACAGGGGGCGCACCGGGGAGCTGTTTTTT.

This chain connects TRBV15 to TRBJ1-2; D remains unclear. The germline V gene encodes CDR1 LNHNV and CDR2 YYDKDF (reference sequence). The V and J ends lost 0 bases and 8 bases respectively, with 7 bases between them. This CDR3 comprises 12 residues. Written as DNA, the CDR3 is TGTGCCACCAGCAGAGATAGTGTGGGCTACACCTTC. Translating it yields CATSRDSVGYTF.

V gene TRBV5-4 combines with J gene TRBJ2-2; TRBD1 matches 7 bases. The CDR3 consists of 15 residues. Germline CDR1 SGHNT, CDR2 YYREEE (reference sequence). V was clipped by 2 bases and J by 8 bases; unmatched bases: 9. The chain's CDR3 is CASSFGDRERGELFF. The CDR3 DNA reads TGTGCCAGCAGCTTTGGCGACAGGGAGAGGGGGGAGCTGTTTTTT.

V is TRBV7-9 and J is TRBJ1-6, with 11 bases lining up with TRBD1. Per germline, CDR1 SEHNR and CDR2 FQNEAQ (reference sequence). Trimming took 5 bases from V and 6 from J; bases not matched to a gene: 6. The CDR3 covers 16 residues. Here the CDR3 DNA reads TGTGCCAGCAGCCCTTCCGGGACAGGGGGTAATTCACCCCTCCACTTT. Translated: CASSPSGTGGNSPLHF.

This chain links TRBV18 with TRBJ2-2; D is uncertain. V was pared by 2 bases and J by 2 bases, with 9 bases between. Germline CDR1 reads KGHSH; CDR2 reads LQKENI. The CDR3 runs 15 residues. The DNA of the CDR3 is TGTGCCAGCTCACCAAACAGCCAAAACACCGGGGAGCTGTTTTTT. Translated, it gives CASSPNSQNTGELFF.

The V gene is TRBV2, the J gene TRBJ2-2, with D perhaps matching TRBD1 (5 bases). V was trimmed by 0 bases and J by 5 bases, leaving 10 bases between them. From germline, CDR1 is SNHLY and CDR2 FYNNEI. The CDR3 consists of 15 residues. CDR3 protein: CASSEAAGHTGELFF. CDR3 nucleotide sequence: TGTGCCAGCAGTGAAGCGGCAGGGCATACCGGGGAGCTGTTTTTT.

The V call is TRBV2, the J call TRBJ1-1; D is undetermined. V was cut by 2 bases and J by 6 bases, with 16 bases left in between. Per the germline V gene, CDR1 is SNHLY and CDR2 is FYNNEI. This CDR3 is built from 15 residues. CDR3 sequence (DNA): TGTGCCAGCAGTGAAAGGGAGACAAGGGAGGCTGAAGCTTTCTTT. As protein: CASSERETREAEAFF. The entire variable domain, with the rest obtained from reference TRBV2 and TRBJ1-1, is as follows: EPEVTQTPSHQVTQMGQEVILRCVPISNHLYFYWYRQILGQKVEFLVSFYNNEISEKSEIFDDQFSVERPDGSNFTLKIRSTKLEDSAMYFCASSERETREAEAFFGQGTRLTVV.

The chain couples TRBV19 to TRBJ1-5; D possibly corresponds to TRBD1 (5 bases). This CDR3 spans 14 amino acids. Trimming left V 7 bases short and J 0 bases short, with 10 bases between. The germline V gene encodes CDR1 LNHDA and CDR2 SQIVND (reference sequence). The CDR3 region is CASMAGPSNQPQHF. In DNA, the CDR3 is TGTGCCAGTATGGCAGGGCCTAGCAATCAGCCCCAGCATTTT.

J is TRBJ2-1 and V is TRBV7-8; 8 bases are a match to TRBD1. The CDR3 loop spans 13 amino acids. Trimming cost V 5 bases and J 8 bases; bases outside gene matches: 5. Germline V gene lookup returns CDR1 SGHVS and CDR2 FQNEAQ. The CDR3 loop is CASSPGTGDEQFF. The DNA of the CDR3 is TGTGCCAGCAGCCCAGGGACAGGCGATGAGCAGTTCTTC.

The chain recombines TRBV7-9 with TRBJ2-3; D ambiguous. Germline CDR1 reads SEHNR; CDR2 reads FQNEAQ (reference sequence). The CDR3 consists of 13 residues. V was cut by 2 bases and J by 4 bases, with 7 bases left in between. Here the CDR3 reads CASSLHGADTQYF. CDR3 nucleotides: TGTGCCAGCAGCTTACATGGAGCAGATACGCAGTATTTT.

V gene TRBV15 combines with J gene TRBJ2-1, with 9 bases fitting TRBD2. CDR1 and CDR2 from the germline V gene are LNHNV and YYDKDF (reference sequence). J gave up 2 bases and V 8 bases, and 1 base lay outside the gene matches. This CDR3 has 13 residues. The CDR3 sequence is CATERGAYNEQFF. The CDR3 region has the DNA TGTGCCACCGAGCGGGGGGCCTACAATGAGCAGTTCTTC.

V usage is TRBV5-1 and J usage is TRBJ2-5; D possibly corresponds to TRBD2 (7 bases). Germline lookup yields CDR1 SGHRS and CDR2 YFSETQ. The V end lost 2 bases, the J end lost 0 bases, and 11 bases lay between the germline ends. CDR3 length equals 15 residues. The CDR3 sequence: CASSLGGAYQETQYF. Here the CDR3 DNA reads TGCGCCAGCAGCTTAGGGGGGGCCTACCAAGAGACCCAGTACTTC. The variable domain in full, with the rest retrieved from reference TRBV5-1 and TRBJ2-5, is KAGVTQTPRYLIKTRGQQVTLSCSPISGHRSVSWYQQTPGQGLQFLFEYFSETQRNKGNFPGRFSGRQFSNSRSEMNVSTLELGDSALYLCASSLGGAYQETQYFGPGTRLLVL.

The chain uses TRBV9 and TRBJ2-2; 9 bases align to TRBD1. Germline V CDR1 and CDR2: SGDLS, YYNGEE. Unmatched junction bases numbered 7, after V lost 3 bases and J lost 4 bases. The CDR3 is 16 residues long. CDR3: CASSDGTGLATGELFF. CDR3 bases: TGTGCCAGCAGCGACGGGACAGGGTTGGCCACCGGGGAGCTGTTTTTT.

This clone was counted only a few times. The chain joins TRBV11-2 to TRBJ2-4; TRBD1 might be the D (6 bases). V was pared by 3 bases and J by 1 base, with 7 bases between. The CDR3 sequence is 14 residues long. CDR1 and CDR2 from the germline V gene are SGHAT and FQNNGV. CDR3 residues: CASSFQGAKNIQYF. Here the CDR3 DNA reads TGTGCCAGCAGCTTTCAGGGGGCCAAAAACATTCAGTACTTC. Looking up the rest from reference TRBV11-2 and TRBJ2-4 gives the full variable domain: EAGVAQSPRYKIIEKRQSVAFWCNPISGHATLYWYQQILGQGPKLLIQFQNNGVVDDSQLPKDRFSAERLKGVDSTLKIQPAKLEDSAVYLCASSFQGAKNIQYFGAGTRLSVL.

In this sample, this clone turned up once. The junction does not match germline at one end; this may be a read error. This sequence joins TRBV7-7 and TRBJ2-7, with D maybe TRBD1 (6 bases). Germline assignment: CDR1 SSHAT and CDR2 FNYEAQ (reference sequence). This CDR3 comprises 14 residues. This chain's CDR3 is CASSLGQGIYEQYF. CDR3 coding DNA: TGTGCTAGCAGCTTAGGCCAGGGGATCTACGAGCAGTACTTC.

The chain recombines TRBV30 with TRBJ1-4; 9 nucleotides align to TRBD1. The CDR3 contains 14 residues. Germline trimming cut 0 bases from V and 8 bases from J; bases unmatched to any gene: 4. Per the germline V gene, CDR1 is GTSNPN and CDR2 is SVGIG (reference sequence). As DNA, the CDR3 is TGTGCCTGGAGTGTACAGGGGGCTTTAGAAAAACTGTTTTTT. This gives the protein CAWSVQGALEKLFF.

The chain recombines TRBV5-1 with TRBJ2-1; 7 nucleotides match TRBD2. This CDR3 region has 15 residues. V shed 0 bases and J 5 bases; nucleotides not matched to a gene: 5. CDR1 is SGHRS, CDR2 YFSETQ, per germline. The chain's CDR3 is CASSLDGREDNEQFF. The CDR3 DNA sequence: TGCGCCAGCAGCTTGGACGGACGGGAGGACAATGAGCAGTTCTTC.

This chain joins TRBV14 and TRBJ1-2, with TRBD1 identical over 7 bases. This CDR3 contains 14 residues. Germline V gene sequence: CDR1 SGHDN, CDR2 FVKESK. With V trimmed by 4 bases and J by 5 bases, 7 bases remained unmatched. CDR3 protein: CASSPGQPGYGYTF. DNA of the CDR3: TGTGCCAGCAGCCCGGGACAGCCCGGGTATGGCTACACCTTC.

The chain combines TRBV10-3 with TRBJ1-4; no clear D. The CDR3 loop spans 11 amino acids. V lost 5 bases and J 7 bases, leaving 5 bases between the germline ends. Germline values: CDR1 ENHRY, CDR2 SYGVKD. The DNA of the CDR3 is TGTGCCATCAGTAGCGGTGAAAAACTGTTTTTT. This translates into CAISSGEKLFF.

The CDR3 loop reads CAWNLGGTEAFF. For the CDR3, the DNA is TGTGCCTGGAACCTAGGTGGAACTGAAGCTTTCTTT. This chain links TRBV30 with TRBJ1-1, with no clear D. V gave up 4 bases and J gave up 5 bases, with 11 bases separating them. The CDR3 consists of 12 residues. The germline V gene encodes CDR1 GTSNPN and CDR2 SVGIG (reference sequence).

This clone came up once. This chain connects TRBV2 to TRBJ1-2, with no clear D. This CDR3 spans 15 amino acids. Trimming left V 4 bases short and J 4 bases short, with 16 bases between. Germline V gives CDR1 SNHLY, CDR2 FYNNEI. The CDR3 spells CASSGDGRGPYGYTF. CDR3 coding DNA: TGTGCCAGCAGTGGTGACGGGCGAGGGCCCTATGGCTACACCTTC.

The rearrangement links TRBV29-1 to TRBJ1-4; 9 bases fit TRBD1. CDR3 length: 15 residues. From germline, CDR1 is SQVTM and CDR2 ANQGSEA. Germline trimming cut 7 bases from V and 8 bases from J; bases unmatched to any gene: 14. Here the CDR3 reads CSARANRGRREKLFF. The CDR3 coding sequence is TGCAGCGCACGCGCCAACAGGGGGCGTAGGGAAAAACTGTTTTTT.

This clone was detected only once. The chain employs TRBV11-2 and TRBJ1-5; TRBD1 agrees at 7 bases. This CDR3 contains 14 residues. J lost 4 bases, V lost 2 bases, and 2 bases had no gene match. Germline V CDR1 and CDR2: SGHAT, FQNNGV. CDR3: CASSLHRGNQPQHF. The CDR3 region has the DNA TGTGCCAGCAGCTTACACAGGGGAAATCAGCCCCAGCATTTT.

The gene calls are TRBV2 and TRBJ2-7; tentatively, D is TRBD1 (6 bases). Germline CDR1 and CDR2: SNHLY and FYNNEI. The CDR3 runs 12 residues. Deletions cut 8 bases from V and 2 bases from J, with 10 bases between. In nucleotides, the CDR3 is TGTGCCAGCGTAGGACAGACCTACGAGCAGTACTTC. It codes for CASVGQTYEQYF.

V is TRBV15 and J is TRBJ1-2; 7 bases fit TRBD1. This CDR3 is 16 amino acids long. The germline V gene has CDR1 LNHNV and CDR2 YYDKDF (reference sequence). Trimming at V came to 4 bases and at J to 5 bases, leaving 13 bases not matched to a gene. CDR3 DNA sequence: TGTGCCACCAGCAAAACCGGGACAGCAGCGCGTTATGGCTACACCTTC. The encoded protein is CATSKTGTAARYGYTF.